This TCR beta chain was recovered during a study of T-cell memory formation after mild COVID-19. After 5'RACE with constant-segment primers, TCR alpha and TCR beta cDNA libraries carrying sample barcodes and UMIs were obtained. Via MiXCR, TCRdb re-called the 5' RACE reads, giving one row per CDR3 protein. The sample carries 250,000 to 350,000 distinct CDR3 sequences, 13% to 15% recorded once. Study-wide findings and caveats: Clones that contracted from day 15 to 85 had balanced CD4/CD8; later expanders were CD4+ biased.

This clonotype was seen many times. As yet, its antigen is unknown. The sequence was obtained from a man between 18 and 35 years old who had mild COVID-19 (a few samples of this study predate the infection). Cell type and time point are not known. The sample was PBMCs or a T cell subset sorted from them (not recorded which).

CDR3 residues: CASSLQSSSYEQYF. The CDR3 region has the DNA TGTGCCAGCAGCTTACAGAGTAGCTCCTACGAGCAGTACTTC. V and J are TRBV7-9 and TRBJ2-7; unclear D gene. The CDR3 sequence is 14 residues long. V was pared by 2 bases and J by 0 bases, with 8 bases between. Per germline, CDR1 SEHNR and CDR2 FQNEAQ (reference sequence). Drawing the rest from reference TRBV7-9 and TRBJ2-7, the complete variable domain is DTGVSQNPRHKITKRGQNVTFRCDPISEHNRLYWYRQTLGQGPEFLTYFQNEAQLEKSRLLSDRFSAERPKGSFSTLEIQRTEQGDSAMYLCASSLQSSSYEQYFGPGTRLTVT.